This is a list of T cell receptor beta chains from one sample in a study of T cells after yellow fever vaccination. TCRdb called the 5' RACE reads again in MiXCR, with one record for every CDR3 protein. The table shows about 110,000 distinct CDR3 sequences, with approximately 8.4% occurring only once. The input for sequencing was CD8+ T cells sorted from PBMCs, taken 45 days after the yellow fever booster vaccination. Receptors originate from a man aged 25 to 45 who received the YFV17D yellow fever vaccine. Each CDR3 is given with its conserved first and last residue. The D gene is left open where the match is weak. Size values are once, few and many counts, or a class for expanded clones, and some rows have none.

clone size,J gene,V gene,D gene,CDR3 protein,CDR3 DNA
many,TRBJ2-1,TRBV19,TRBD2,CASQIAGGFGNEQFF,TGTGCCTCGCAAATAGCGGGAGGGTTCGGCAATGAGCAGTTCTTC
many,TRBJ2-7,TRBV20-1,NA,CSTKVVYEQYF,TGCAGTACTAAGGTGGTCTACGAGCAGTACTTC
NA,TRBJ1-5,TRBV4-3,NA,CASSHGRGSQPQHF,TGCGCCAGCAGCCATGGGAGGGGGAGCCAGCCCCAGCATTTT
many,TRBJ2-7,TRBV29-1,TRBD2,CSVVYLAGREQYF,TGCAGCGTTGTATACCTAGCGGGACGCGAGCAGTACTTC
many,TRBJ2-1,TRBV20-1,NA,CSPRQVTYNEQFF,TGCAGTCCGAGACAGGTCACCTACAATGAGCAGTTCTTC
many,TRBJ2-7,TRBV9,TRBD2,CASSVGLAGNYEQYF,TGTGCCAGCAGCGTAGGGCTAGCGGGGAACTACGAGCAGTACTTC
many,TRBJ2-4,TRBV7-9,TRBD2,CASSPGTSGGDIQYF,TGTGCCAGCAGCCCAGGGACTAGCGGTGGAGACATTCAGTACTTC
many,TRBJ2-3,TRBV4-3,NA,CASSQDRDTQYF,TGCGCCAGCAGCCAAGACCGAGATACGCAGTATTTT
NA,TRBJ2-1,TRBV3-1,TRBD2,CASSQGEGYNVYNEQFF,TGTGCCAGCAGCCAAGGGGAGGGCTACAATGTCTACAATGAGCAGTTCTTC
many,TRBJ2-7,TRBV27,NA,CASSLASPYEQYF,TGTGCCAGCAGTTTAGCATCGCCCTACGAGCAGTACTTC
NA,TRBJ2-7,TRBV29-1,NA,CSVERQNEQYF,TGCAGCGTTGAGCGGCAGAACGAGCAGTACTTC
many,TRBJ2-2,TRBV24-1,NA,CATSEVFAGELFF,TGTGCCACCAGCGAAGTATTCGCCGGGGAGCTGTTTTTT
many,TRBJ2-7,TRBV5-1,NA,CASSAGLLEQYF,TGCGCCAGCAGCGCAGGACTGCTCGAGCAGTACTTC
many,TRBJ2-6,TRBV29-1,NA,CSASSGANVLTF,TGCAGCGCATCGTCTGGGGCCAACGTCCTGACTTTC
many,TRBJ1-2,TRBV12-3/TRBV12-4,NA,CASSSTRDRSYTF,TGTGCCAGCAGTTCAACACGGGATCGCAGCTACACCTTC
many,TRBJ2-1,TRBV15,NA,CATSREVSVSSYNEQFF,TGTGCCACCAGCCGTGAAGTGTCCGTGAGCTCCTACAATGAGCAGTTCTTC
many,TRBJ2-5,TRBV7-6,NA,CASSLALSETQYF,TGTGCCAGCAGCTTAGCGCTTTCCGAGACCCAGTACTTC
few,TRBJ2-1,TRBV29-1,TRBD1,CSVDWGQGNNEQFF,TGCAGCGTTGATTGGGGACAGGGGAACAATGAGCAGTTCTTC
many,TRBJ2-7,TRBV29-1,TRBD2,CSVDRREESNSYEQYF,TGCAGCGTTGACAGGCGGGAGGAGAGTAACTCTTACGAGCAGTACTTC
few,TRBJ2-1,TRBV5-1,TRBD1,CASSPLDRGNNEQFF,TGCGCCAGCAGCCCTCTGGACAGGGGGAACAATGAGCAGTTCTTC
NA,TRBJ2-7,TRBV7-2,NA,CASSGPPSSYEQYF,TGTGCCAGCAGCGGTCCCCCGAGCTCCTACGAGCAGTACTTC
many,TRBJ2-6,TRBV29-1,TRBD1,CSVRTGQGAGANVLTF,TGCAGCGTTCGAACAGGACAGGGGGCTGGGGCCAACGTCCTGACTTTC
NA,TRBJ1-2,TRBV4-3,TRBD1,CASSQDGTGTGYTF,TGCGCCAGCAGCCAAGATGGGACAGGGACTGGCTACACCTTC
many,TRBJ2-5,TRBV4-2,NA,CASSQEGLGGETQYF,TGTGCCAGCAGCCAAGAAGGCCTGGGCGGGGAGACCCAGTACTTC
many,TRBJ1-2,TRBV12-3/TRBV12-4,NA,CASIITGQGYTF,TGTGCCAGCATCATTACAGGGCAAGGCTACACCTTC
many,TRBJ2-7,TRBV29-1,NA,CSVEGRSRGEIYEQYF,TGCAGCGTTGAAGGCCGATCAAGGGGGGAGATCTACGAGCAGTACTTC
many,TRBJ2-7,TRBV4-3,NA,CASSREDPYEQYF,TGCGCCAGCAGCCGCGAGGACCCCTACGAGCAGTACTTC
many,TRBJ1-2,TRBV15,NA,CATSRDTGMAGYTF,TGTGCCACCAGCAGAGATACCGGTATGGCTGGCTACACCTTC
many,TRBJ2-1,TRBV27,NA,CASSTYNEQFF,TGCGCCAGCAGCACTTACAATGAGCAGTTCTTC
NA,TRBJ2-5,TRBV5-1,TRBD2,CASPARGIKGRETQYF,TGCGCCAGTCCCGCGCGGGGGATCAAGGGTCGAGAGACCCAGTACTTC
few,TRBJ1-5,TRBV7-8,TRBD1,CASSFWDRDPNQPQHF,TGTGCCAGCAGCTTCTGGGACAGGGATCCGAATCAGCCCCAGCATTTT
many,TRBJ2-1,TRBV20-1,NA,CSASGPPPLGEQFF,TGCAGTGCTAGCGGCCCACCCCCCTTGGGCGAGCAGTTCTTC
few,TRBJ2-5,TRBV24-1,NA,CATSWGEETQYF,TGTGCCACCAGTTGGGGTGAGGAGACCCAGTACTTC
many,TRBJ1-2,TRBV7-9,TRBD1,CASSGTGGLYGYTF,TGTGCCAGCAGCGGGACAGGGGGACTATATGGCTACACCTTC
many,TRBJ1-2,TRBV20-1,NA,CSAVSDLWGGYGYTF,TGCAGTGCTGTATCAGACCTATGGGGGGGCTATGGCTACACCTTC
few,TRBJ1-1,TRBV6-2/TRBV6-3,NA,CASGYGRGAFF,TGTGCCAGCGGTTATGGACGGGGGGCTTTCTTT
many,TRBJ2-1,TRBV11-2,NA,CASSFADNEQFF,TGTGCCAGCAGCTTCGCAGACAATGAGCAGTTCTTC
many,TRBJ2-7,TRBV13,TRBD1,CASSQGAEGYEQYF,TGTGCCAGCAGCCAGGGGGCCGAAGGCTACGAGCAGTACTTC
many,TRBJ2-7,TRBV7-2,TRBD2,CASSFVSGGTYEQYF,TGTGCCAGCAGCTTCGTTAGCGGGGGTACCTACGAGCAGTACTTC
NA,TRBJ2-3,TRBV9,NA,CASSASEGTDTQYF,TGTGCCAGCAGCGCTAGCGAAGGCACAGATACGCAGTATTTT
many,TRBJ2-2,TRBV7-9,NA,CASGAGELFF,TGTGCCAGCGGCGCCGGGGAGCTGTTTTTT
many,TRBJ2-1,TRBV20-1,NA,CSAIPGFSSYNEQFF,TGCAGTGCTATCCCCGGGTTCAGCTCCTACAATGAGCAGTTCTTC
NA,TRBJ2-7,TRBV30,TRBD2,CAWTTGTSGDEQYF,TGTGCCTGGACTACCGGGACTAGCGGGGACGAGCAGTACTTC
many,TRBJ2-2,TRBV25-1,NA,CASSESPSLIETGELFF,TGTGCCAGCAGTGAATCTCCTAGCCTGATCGAAACCGGGGAGCTGTTTTTT
many,TRBJ2-5,TRBV6-5,NA,CASSYGGADQETQYF,TGTGCCAGCAGTTACGGAGGGGCCGACCAAGAGACCCAGTACTTC
many,TRBJ2-5,TRBV24-1,TRBD1,CATSDLTGGGETQYF,TGTGCCACCAGTGATCTTACAGGGGGCGGCGAGACCCAGTACTTC
NA,TRBJ2-1,TRBV4-2,TRBD2,CASSPAGGDNEQFF,TGTGCCAGCAGCCCGGCGGGGGGGGACAATGAGCAGTTCTTC
NA,TRBJ2-2,TRBV7-8,TRBD2,CASSPLSGGNTGELFF,TGTGCCAGCAGCCCGCTCAGCGGGGGGAACACCGGGGAGCTGTTTTTT
many,TRBJ2-7,TRBV29-1,NA,CSVLDTYEQYF,TGCAGCGTGCTAGACACCTACGAGCAGTACTTC
many,TRBJ2-7,TRBV20-1,TRBD1,CSAAGTGTYEQYF,TGCAGTGCGGCAGGGACAGGCACTTACGAGCAGTACTTC
many,TRBJ2-2,TRBV3-1,TRBD2,CASSHLAGEAGELFF,TGTGCCAGCAGCCACCTAGCGGGAGAAGCCGGGGAGCTGTTTTTT
few,TRBJ2-1,TRBV2,NA,CATSLMGTYNEQFF,TGTGCCACCTCCTTAATGGGGACCTACAATGAGCAGTTCTTC
many,TRBJ1-2,TRBV5-6,NA,CASSLGTGYYGYTF,TGTGCCAGCAGCTTGGGGACGGGATACTATGGCTACACCTTC